Listed below are T cell receptor beta chains from one sample, sequenced in a study of shared clonotypes between healthy human individuals. Here immunoSEQ multiplex PCR was the method, and the copy in TCRdb shows in-frame clones only, minus some. The table has a few hundred thousand clones, around 86% seen once. The sample consisted of memory CD8+ T cells sorted from blood. Source of these receptors: a man between 18 and 29 years old in good health. CDR3s include the opening cysteine and the closing phenylalanine or tryptophan. D genes are given only for firm matches. The size entry is marked missing in some rows and otherwise reads once, few, many or a size class.

V: TRBV6-5; J: TRBJ1-2; size: NA; D: NA; CDR3: CASSYSAGSGYGYTF; DNA: TGTGCCAGCAGTTACTCGGCAGGGAGCGGCTATGGCTACACCTTC
V: TRBV4-1; J: TRBJ1-5; size: NA; D: NA; CDR3: CASSQDRGGGGAERDQPQHF; DNA: TGCGCCAGCAGCCAAGATCGGGGCGGAGGAGGGGCTGAGCGGGATCAGCCCCAGCATTTT
V: TRBV2; J: TRBJ2-7; size: large; D: NA; CDR3: CASSDEDGTGPSSGTYEQYF; DNA: TGTGCCAGCAGTGATGAGGACGGGACAGGGCCGTCTAGCGGGACCTACGAGCAGTACTTC
V: TRBV5-8; J: TRBJ1-5; size: NA; D: NA; CDR3: CASSPARGYQPQHF; DNA: TGTGCCAGCAGCCCAGCCAGGGGTTATCAGCCCCAGCATTTT
V: TRBV5-1; J: TRBJ1-1; size: NA; D: TRBD1; CDR3: CASSFKGANTEAFF; DNA: TGCGCCAGCAGCTTCAAGGGGGCTAACACTGAAGCTTTCTTT
V: TRBV30; J: TRBJ2-5; size: NA; D: NA; CDR3: CAWSVSGDPYQETQYF; DNA: TGTGCCTGGAGTGTCAGTGGGGACCCCTACCAAGAGACCCAGTACTTC
V: TRBV4-1; J: TRBJ2-7; size: once; D: NA; CDR3: CASSQSAWDRSYYEQYF; DNA: TGCGCCAGCAGCCAATCCGCCTGGGACCGGTCCTACTACGAGCAGTACTTC
V: TRBV6-1; J: TRBJ1-1; size: NA; D: NA; CDR3: CASGRRLGWRAFF; DNA: TGTGCCAGCGGAAGGAGATTGGGATGGAGAGCTTTCTTT
V: TRBV5-6; J: TRBJ2-2; size: NA; D: TRBD1; CDR3: CASSLAETGGTGELFF; DNA: TGTGCCAGCAGCTTGGCCGAGACAGGGGGCACCGGGGAGCTGTTTTTT
V: TRBV30; J: TRBJ1-2; size: NA; D: TRBD1; CDR3: CAWSDTRGPGYGYTF; DNA: TGTGCCTGGAGTGACACCAGGGGGCCGGGCTATGGCTACACCTTC
V: TRBV27; J: TRBJ1-5; size: NA; D: NA; CDR3: CASSPSTGDSNQPQHF; DNA: TGTGCCAGCAGTCCCTCGACAGGAGATAGCAATCAGCCCCAGCATTTT
V: TRBV4-1; J: TRBJ1-1; size: NA; D: NA; CDR3: CASSHYVATEAFF; DNA: TGCGCCAGCAGCCATTATGTAGCCACTGAAGCTTTCTTT
V: TRBV10-3; J: TRBJ1-5; size: NA; D: TRBD1; CDR3: CAISGGQDSNQPQHF; DNA: TGTGCCATCAGTGGTGGACAGGATAGCAATCAGCCCCAGCATTTT
V: TRBV13; J: TRBJ2-5; size: NA; D: NA; CDR3: CASSLGEYSSVETQYF; DNA: TGTGCCAGCAGCTTAGGGGAATACAGTAGTGTGGAGACCCAGTACTTC
V: TRBV19; J: TRBJ2-7; size: NA; D: NA; CDR3: CASSISGALAYYEQYF; DNA: TGTGCCAGTAGTATTTCGGGGGCGTTAGCCTACTACGAGCAGTACTTC
V: TRBV27; J: TRBJ1-6; size: NA; D: NA; CDR3: CASTGDGAYNSPLHF; DNA: TGTGCCAGCACCGGGGACGGTGCCTATAATTCACCCCTCCACTTT
V: TRBV4-2; J: TRBJ2-7; size: NA; D: NA; CDR3: CASSRGRGLSYEQYF; DNA: TGTGCCAGCAGCCGAGGGCGGGGGCTCTCCTACGAGCAGTACTTC
V: TRBV10-3; J: TRBJ2-5; size: NA; D: NA; CDR3: CAISQGLQETQYF; DNA: TGTGCCATCAGCCAGGGCCTACAAGAGACCCAGTACTTC
V: TRBV9; J: TRBJ2-5; size: NA; D: NA; CDR3: CASSVDGVETQYF; DNA: TGTGCCAGCAGCGTAGATGGGGTCGAGACCCAGTACTTC
V: TRBV7-2; J: TRBJ2-4; size: once; D: TRBD2; CDR3: CASSLAGTSGIAKNIQYF; DNA: TGTGCCAGCAGCTTGGCCGGGACTAGCGGAATAGCCAAAAACATTCAGTACTTC
V: TRBV6-1; J: TRBJ2-7; size: once; D: TRBD1; CDR3: CATGTGARYEQYF; DNA: TGTGCCACCGGGACAGGTGCGAGGTACGAGCAGTACTTC
V: TRBV11-2; J: TRBJ2-1; size: NA; D: NA; CDR3: CASSLSGNEQFF; DNA: TGTGCCAGCAGTTTGAGCGGGAATGAGCAGTTCTTC
V: TRBV4-1; J: TRBJ1-2; size: NA; D: NA; CDR3: CASSQDPQGHGYGYTF; DNA: TGCGCCAGCAGCCAAGACCCCCAGGGACATGGCTATGGCTACACCTTC
V: TRBV28; J: TRBJ2-7; size: NA; D: NA; CDR3: CASSLLGSEQYF; DNA: TGTGCCAGCAGTTTGTTGGGATCCGAGCAGTACTTC
V: TRBV27; J: TRBJ2-5; size: NA; D: TRBD2; CDR3: CASRLAGGGGETQYF; DNA: TGTGCCAGCAGATTAGCGGGGGGTGGAGGGGAGACCCAGTACTTC
V: TRBV7-2; J: TRBJ2-1; size: NA; D: NA; CDR3: CASSLLADTYNEQFF; DNA: TGTGCCAGCAGCTTATTAGCGGATACCTACAATGAGCAGTTCTTC
V: TRBV9; J: TRBJ1-1; size: NA; D: TRBD1; CDR3: CASSPTAGGTAFF; DNA: TGTGCCAGCAGCCCCACGGCAGGGGGTACAGCTTTCTTT
V: TRBV27; J: TRBJ2-1; size: NA; D: TRBD1; CDR3: CASSFLTGGYNEQFF; DNA: TGTGCCAGCAGTTTTCTGACAGGGGGCTACAATGAGCAGTTCTTC
V: TRBV21-1; J: TRBJ1-6; size: NA; D: NA; CDR3: CASSKVVRGRGSPLHF; DNA: TGTGCCAGCAGCAAAGTCGTCAGGGGGCGAGGTTCACCCCTCCACTTT
V: TRBV4-1; J: TRBJ2-7; size: once; D: NA; CDR3: CASSQEQRTFEQYF; DNA: TGCGCCAGCAGCCAAGAACAGCGGACCTTCGAGCAGTACTTC
V: TRBV4-3; J: TRBJ2-1; size: NA; D: NA; CDR3: CASSRQRPRISYNEQFF; DNA: TGCGCCAGCAGCCGCCAGCGCCCCCGAATCTCCTACAATGAGCAGTTCTTC
V: TRBV30; J: TRBJ2-3; size: once; D: TRBD2; CDR3: CAWETGTSPYDTQYF; DNA: TGTGCCTGGGAAACCGGGACTAGCCCGTACGATACGCAGTATTTT
V: TRBV9; J: TRBJ2-7; size: NA; D: NA; CDR3: CASSVGSTSYEQYF; DNA: TGTGCCAGCAGCGTAGGGAGTACGTCCTACGAGCAGTACTTC
V: TRBV19; J: TRBJ1-5; size: NA; D: TRBD1; CDR3: CASSQGAGNQPQHF; DNA: TGTGCCAGTAGTCAGGGGGCCGGCAATCAGCCCCAGCATTTT
V: TRBV29-1; J: TRBJ1-1; size: once; D: NA; CDR3: CSVDSAVATEAFF; DNA: TGCAGCGTTGATTCGGCGGTCGCCACTGAAGCTTTCTTT